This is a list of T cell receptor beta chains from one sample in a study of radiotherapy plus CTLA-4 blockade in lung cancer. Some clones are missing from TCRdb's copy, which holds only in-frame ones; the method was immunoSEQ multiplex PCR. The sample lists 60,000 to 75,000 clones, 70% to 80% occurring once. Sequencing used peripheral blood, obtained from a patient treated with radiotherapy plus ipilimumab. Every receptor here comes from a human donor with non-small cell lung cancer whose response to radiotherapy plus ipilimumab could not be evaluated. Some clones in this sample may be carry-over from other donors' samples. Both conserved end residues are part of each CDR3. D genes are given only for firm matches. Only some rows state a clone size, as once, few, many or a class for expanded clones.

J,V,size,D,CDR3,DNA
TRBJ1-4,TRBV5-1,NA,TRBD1,CASSLARTGNEKLFF,TGCGCCAGCAGCTTGGCCCGGACAGGGAATGAAAAACTGTTTTTT
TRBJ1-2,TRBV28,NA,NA,CASSLPPPDTGTGYTF,TGTGCCAGCAGTTTACCTCCCCCAGACACAGGGACGGGCTACACCTTC
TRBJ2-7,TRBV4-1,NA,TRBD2,CASSQKQETSGPYEQYF,TGCGCCAGCAGCCAAAAGCAAGAGACTAGCGGACCCTACGAGCAGTACTTC
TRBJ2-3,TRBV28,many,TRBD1,CASSLGTGQEITDTQYF,TGTGCCAGCAGTTTAGGGACCGGACAGGAGATCACAGATACGCAGTATTTT
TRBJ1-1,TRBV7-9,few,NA,CASSLSVNTEAFF,TGTGCCAGCAGCTTATCTGTGAACACTGAAGCTTTCTTT
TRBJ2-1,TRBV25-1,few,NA,CASTWDLNNEQFF,TGTGCCAGCACTTGGGACTTAAACAATGAGCAGTTCTTC
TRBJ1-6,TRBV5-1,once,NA,CASSLVGGSSPLHF,TGCGCCAGCAGCTTGGTTGGGGGGTCTTCACCCCTCCACTTT
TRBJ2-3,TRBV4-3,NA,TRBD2,CASSPHGSGVADTQYF,TGCGCCAGCAGCCCCCACGGTAGCGGGGTGGCGGATACGCAGTATTTT
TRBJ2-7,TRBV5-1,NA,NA,CASRDGSLAGSEQYF,TGCGCCAGCAGAGACGGGTCACTCGCTGGAAGCGAGCAGTACTTC
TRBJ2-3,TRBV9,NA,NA,CASSVASRPSTDTQYF,TGTGCCAGCAGCGTAGCCTCGCGGCCAAGCACAGATACGCAGTATTTT
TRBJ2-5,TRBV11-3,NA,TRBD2,CASSARGEAQETQYF,TGTGCCAGCAGCGCCCGGGGGGAGGCTCAAGAGACCCAGTACTTC
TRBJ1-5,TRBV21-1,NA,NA,CASSTRQGVSNQPQHF,TGTGCCAGCAGCACCCGACAGGGGGTTTCCAATCAGCCCCAGCATTTT
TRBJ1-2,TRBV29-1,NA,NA,CSVEESMEYGYTF,TGCAGCGTTGAGGAGTCGATGGAGTATGGCTACACCTTC
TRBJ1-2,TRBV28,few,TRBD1,CASGRQGVYGYTF,TGTGCCAGCGGGAGACAGGGGGTCTATGGCTACACCTTC
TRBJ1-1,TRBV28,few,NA,CASSLHMNTEAFF,TGTGCCAGCAGTTTACACATGAACACTGAAGCTTTCTTT
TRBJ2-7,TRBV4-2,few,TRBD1,CASSPSRDRGREQYF,TGTGCCAGCAGCCCCTCAAGGGACAGGGGGCGCGAGCAGTACTTC
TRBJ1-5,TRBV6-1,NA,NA,CASSDQVGNQPQHF,TGTGCCAGCAGTGATCAAGTAGGCAATCAGCCCCAGCATTTT
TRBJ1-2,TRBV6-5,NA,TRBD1,CATQTGDYGYTF,TGTGCCACTCAGACAGGGGACTATGGCTACACCTTC
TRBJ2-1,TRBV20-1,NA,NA,CLCSSYNEQFF,TGCTTGTGCAGCTCCTACAATGAGCAGTTCTTC
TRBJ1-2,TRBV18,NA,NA,CASSPRRLDSNYGYTF,TGTGCCAGCTCACCACGTCGGTTGGACAGTAACTATGGCTACACCTTC
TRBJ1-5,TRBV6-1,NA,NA,CASSEEQGSQPQHF,TGTGCCAGCAGTGAAGAACAGGGTAGTCAGCCCCAGCATTTT
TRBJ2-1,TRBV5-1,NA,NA,CASSSGFYNEQFF,TGCGCCAGCAGCTCGGGATTTTACAATGAGCAGTTCTTC
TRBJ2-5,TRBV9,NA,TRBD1,CASSPRTGGQETQYF,TGTGCCAGCAGCCCCCGGACAGGGGGACAAGAGACCCAGTACTTC
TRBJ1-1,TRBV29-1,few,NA,CSVEDIPEGGVNTEAFF,TGCAGCGTTGAAGATATCCCCGAGGGCGGAGTGAACACTGAAGCTTTCTTT
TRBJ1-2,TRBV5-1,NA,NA,CASGDYGYTF,TGCGCCTCCGGGGACTATGGCTACACCTTC
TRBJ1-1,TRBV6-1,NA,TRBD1,CASKGATGTEAFF,TGTGCCAGCAAGGGGGCCACCGGGACTGAAGCTTTCTTT
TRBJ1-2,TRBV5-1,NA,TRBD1,CASGPTGGYGYTF,TGCGCCAGTGGTCCGACAGGGGGCTATGGCTACACCTTC